This T cell receptor (beta chain) was sequenced during a study of vaccination effects on CD4 cells after COVID-19. Study details: Median timing of post-vaccine samples was 72 days after the second dose.

Germline CDR1 reads SGDLS; CDR2 reads YYNGEE. This CDR3 has 17 residues. V gave up 6 bases and J gave up 0 bases; unmatched junction bases: 13. This clone was counted a few times. Its antigen is still unknown. Sequencing was performed with immunoSEQ multiplex PCR; in TCRdb, only in-frame clones are kept and a portion is missing. The profile covers 65,000 to 75,000 clones, with about 67% appearing a single time and approximately 1.5% taken by the ten largest. Sequencing in the ViraFEST assay came after antigen-specific CD4+ T cells had been expanded with viral peptide pools, which were used to stimulate PBMC. Culture lasted about ten days before CD4+ T cell isolation. It was two doses of either the BNT162b2 or mRNA-1273 vaccine that participants received. Testing of the vaccine recipients showed negative nucleocapsid antibodies and no prior SARS-CoV-2 infection. IL-2 at 9 to 10 IU/ml and peptides at roughly 10 ug/ml were added to cultured PBMC, around 2 million per well.

The rearrangement uses TRBV9 and TRBJ2-3; 7 positions match TRBD2. Sequencing was performed on CD4+ T cells from PBMCs cultured with HCoV-229E spike peptides, taken after COVID-19 vaccination. The clonotype was recovered from a human donor who received a COVID-19 vaccine. Written as DNA, the CDR3 is TGTGCCAGCACCCCTGCGAGCACGCGGGGGAGCACAGATACGCAGTATTTT. Its protein product is CASTPASTRGSTDTQYF.